A single sample gave rise to the 20 T cell receptor beta chains below, sequenced in a study of cytomegalovirus exposure and HLA in healthy donors. The PCR employed 60 Vbeta primers together with 13 Jbeta primers. The data were produced by immunoSEQ multiplex PCR, yet TCRdb's version contains in-frame clones alone and is incomplete. The table records fewer than 100,000 clones, more than 75% of them present only once. Sequenced material: PBMCs. The receptors come from a woman between 35 and 50 years old in good health and CMV-seronegative.

In this sample, this clone turned up a few times. The CDR3 coding sequence is TGTGCCAGCAGCTTAGCGGGGGGGCCCTACAATGAGCAGTTCTTC. Translated, it gives CASSLAGGPYNEQFF. This sequence joins TRBV7-2 and TRBJ2-1; a possible D gene is TRBD2 (7 bases). Looked up from germline, CDR1 is SGHTA and CDR2 is FQGNSA. This CDR3 contains 15 residues. Trimming removed 0 bases at V and 2 bases at J, with 8 bases between.

There are a few counts of this clone. The chain has TRBV5-6 and TRBJ1-1; TRBD1 matches 7 bases. Losses at the gene ends were 4 bases for V and 1 base for J; bases not matched to a gene: 10. Germline V lookup: CDR1 SGHDT, CDR2 YYEEEE. The CDR3 covers 16 residues. The CDR3 coding sequence is TGTGCCAGCAGCCCGGAGGCGGGGACAGCGAACACTGAAGCTTTCTTT. Translating it yields CASSPEAGTANTEAFF.

V is TRBV19 and J is TRBJ2-3, with 10 bases that match TRBD1. V lost 6 bases to trimming and J lost 0 bases; unmatched junction nucleotides: 6. Germline V gene data show CDR1 as LNHDA and CDR2 as SQIVND (reference sequence). The CDR3 length is 16 residues. This CDR3 reads CASRGDRGASTDTQYF. The CDR3 coding sequence is TGTGCCAGTAGAGGGGACAGGGGTGCAAGCACAGATACGCAGTATTTT. Filled out from reference TRBV19 and TRBJ2-3, the complete variable domain reads DGGITQSPKYLFRKEGQNVTLSCEQNLNHDAMYWYRQDPGQGLRLIYYSQIVNDFQKGDIAEGYSVSREKKESFPLTVTSAQKNPTAFYLCASRGDRGASTDTQYFGPGTRLTVL.

The chain carries TRBV30 and TRBJ2-7; TRBD1 is a possible D gene (5 bases). This CDR3 is 12 amino acids long. Trimming removed 2 bases from V and 6 bases from J, with 11 bases in between. Germline V gene data show CDR1 as GTSNPN and CDR2 as SVGIG (reference sequence). CDR3 in amino acids: CAWSWQGSEQYF. DNA for the CDR3: TGTGCCTGGAGTTGGCAGGGAAGCGAGCAGTACTTC.

This clone was detected only once. The chain carries TRBV30 and TRBJ1-5; the D is unclear. The CDR3 totals 14 residues. V was clipped by 2 bases and J by 2 bases, with 10 bases between them. Germline CDR1 is GTSNPN and CDR2 is SVGIG (reference sequence). This CDR3 reads CAWSLGAGNQPQHF. The CDR3 DNA sequence: TGTGCCTGGAGTCTAGGAGCCGGCAATCAGCCCCAGCATTTT.

V gene TRBV7-2 combines with J gene TRBJ2-6; D unclear. Germline V gives CDR1 SGHTA, CDR2 FQGNSA. V lost 3 bases and J 0 bases, leaving 12 bases between the germline ends. This CDR3 contains 17 residues. CDR3 amino acids: CASSFNAVGSGANVLTF. The CDR3 DNA is TGTGCCAGCAGCTTTAATGCCGTCGGCTCTGGGGCCAACGTCCTGACTTTC.

This rearrangement joins TRBV7-9 to TRBJ2-7, with 7 bases that match TRBD1. CDR3 length: 13 amino acids. CDR1 is SEHNR and CDR2 is FQNEAQ in the germline V gene (reference sequence). V lost 3 bases to trimming and J lost 4 bases; unmatched junction nucleotides: 3. The CDR3 nucleotides read TGTGCCAGCAGCTTTGAGGGGGCGTACGAGCAGTACTTC. Its protein product is CASSFEGAYEQYF.

The V gene is TRBV7-3, the J gene TRBJ1-1; 7 nucleotides match TRBD1. CDR3 length: 13 amino acids. The J segment lost 8 bases and the V segment lost 5 bases, leaving 8 bases of the junction unmatched. The germline gives CDR1 SGHTA, CDR2 FQGTGA. CDR3 residues: CASSTFGQAEAFF. Here the CDR3 DNA reads TGTGCCAGCAGCACTTTTGGACAGGCCGAAGCTTTCTTT. Complete variable domain (other parts from reference TRBV7-3 and TRBJ1-1): GAGVSQTPSNKVTEKGKYVELRCDPISGHTALYWYRQSLGQGPEFLIYFQGTGAADDSGLPNDRFFAVRPEGSVSTLKIQRTERGDSAVYLCASSTFGQAEAFFGQGTRLTVV.

J is TRBJ1-1 and V is TRBV6-6; 8 bases map to TRBD1. The J segment lost 1 base and the V segment lost 4 bases, leaving 2 bases of the junction unmatched. Germline CDR1 and CDR2: MNHNY and SVGAGI (reference sequence). The CDR3 runs 14 residues. The CDR3 loop is CASSLTGENTEAFF. For the CDR3, the DNA is TGTGCCAGCAGTTTGACAGGGGAGAACACTGAAGCTTTCTTT.

This clone was recorded only once. V is TRBV5-1 and J is TRBJ1-2; D not certain. Trimming shortened V by 5 bases and J by 0 bases, and 11 bases separated the two germline ends. Germline V gives CDR1 SGHRS, CDR2 YFSETQ. The CDR3 covers 14 residues. CDR3 sequence: CASSPGSANYGYTF. CDR3 coding DNA: TGCGCCAGCAGTCCGGGATCTGCTAACTATGGCTACACCTTC.

The chain employs TRBV6-5 and TRBJ1-2; D call uncertain. The CDR3 is made up of 11 amino acids. Germline CDR1 reads MNHEY; CDR2 reads SVGAGI. V lost 8 bases and J lost 8, with 12 bases in between. CDR3 residues: CASQGPGGYTF. The CDR3 DNA reads as TGTGCCAGCCAAGGTCCCGGGGGCTACACCTTC.

V and J are TRBV7-2 and TRBJ2-1, with D perhaps matching TRBD2 (6 bases). There are 14 residues in the CDR3. The V end lost 5 bases, the J end lost 5 bases, and 13 bases lay between the germline ends. CDR1 is SGHTA and CDR2 is FQGNSA in the germline V gene. CDR3 sequence: CASSTVGGDNEQFF. The CDR3 DNA reads as TGTGCCAGCAGCACCGTCGGGGGAGACAATGAGCAGTTCTTC. The full variable domain, rest sourced from reference TRBV7-2 and TRBJ2-1, is GAGVSQSPSNKVTEKGKDVELRCDPISGHTALYWYRQSLGQGLEFLIYFQGNSAPDKSGLPSDRFSAERTGGSVSTLTIQRTQQEDSAVYLCASSTVGGDNEQFFGPGTRLTVL.

The V call is TRBV2, the J call TRBJ1-6, with D possibly matching TRBD1 (6 bases). With 6 bases removed from V and 6 bases from J, the gap between germline ends came to 15 bases. CDR3 length: 15 amino acids. The germline gives CDR1 SNHLY, CDR2 FYNNEI. The CDR3 DNA reads as TGTGCCAGCAGCCGCACAGGGTTGATTAATTCACCCCTCCACTTT. Encoded protein: CASSRTGLINSPLHF.

The chain employs TRBV7-8 and TRBJ1-1; 7 bases are a match to TRBD1. The CDR3 is 14 residues long. V shed 6 bases and J 0 bases; nucleotides not matched to a gene: 4. Germline values: CDR1 SGHVS, CDR2 FQNEAQ. This chain's CDR3 is CASSPGGMNTEAFF. The CDR3 region has the DNA TGTGCCAGCAGTCCAGGGGGAATGAACACTGAAGCTTTCTTT. Together with reference TRBV7-8 and TRBJ1-1, the CDR3 gives the full variable domain: GAGVSQSPRYKVAKRGQDVALRCDPISGHVSLFWYQQALGQGPEFLTYFQNEAQLDKSGLPSDRFFAERPEGSVSTLKIQRTQQEDSAVYLCASSPGGMNTEAFFGQGTRLTVV.

The chain joins TRBV19 to TRBJ1-5, with 10 bases that match TRBD1. This CDR3 is built from 16 residues. V trimming: 4 bases; J trimming: 6 bases; junction bases outside the gene matches: 9. CDR1 and CDR2 from the germline V gene are LNHDA and SQIVND (reference sequence). This CDR3 reads CASSTSRQGAGQPQHF. CDR3 DNA: TGTGCCAGTAGTACATCCCGACAGGGGGCAGGTCAGCCCCAGCATTTT.

CDR3 bases: TGCGCCAGCAGCTTTGATACAGGGGCCTACGAGCAGTACTTC. It is translated as CASSFDTGAYEQYF. The chain has TRBV5-1 and TRBJ2-7; TRBD1 matches at 7 bases. Germline-derived CDR1 and CDR2 are SGHRS and YFSETQ. V was pared by 2 bases and J by 2 bases, with 4 bases of the junction left unmatched. The CDR3 totals 14 residues. The full variable domain, completed using reference TRBV5-1 and TRBJ2-7, is KAGVTQTPRYLIKTRGQQVTLSCSPISGHRSVSWYQQTPGQGLQFLFEYFSETQRNKGNFPGRFSGRQFSNSRSEMNVSTLELGDSALYLCASSFDTGAYEQYFGPGTRLTVT.

This chain links TRBV6-1 with TRBJ2-1, with TRBD2 matching 12 bases. CDR3 size: 15 residues. Germline values: CDR1 MNHNS, CDR2 SASEGT. J lost 7 bases, V lost 4 bases, and 5 bases had no gene match. The chain's CDR3 is CASSGRTSGKNEQFF. The CDR3 nucleotides are TGTGCCAGCAGTGGCCGGACTAGCGGGAAAAATGAGCAGTTCTTC.

The table lists this clone with a few counts. J is TRBJ2-4 and V is TRBV28, with TRBD1 matching over 7 bases. Germline CDR1 is MDHEN and CDR2 is SYDVKM. With V trimmed by 6 bases and J by 5 bases, 7 bases remained unmatched. The CDR3 is made up of 14 amino acids. CDR3 in DNA: TGTGCCAGCAGGGCCGGGACAGAGGAAAACATTCAGTACTTC. It specifies CASRAGTEENIQYF. The whole variable domain, remainder taken from reference TRBV28 and TRBJ2-4, is DVKVTQSSRYLVKRTGEKVFLECVQDMDHENMFWYRQDPGLGLRLIYFSYDVKMKEKGDIPEGYSVSREKKERFSLILESASTNQTSMYLCASRAGTEENIQYFGAGTRLSVL.

This clone was seen a single time. The V and J genes are TRBV4-3 and TRBJ1-2; D remains unclear. V lost 1 base to trimming and J lost 8 bases, with 17 bases between them. The CDR3 sequence is 15 residues long. Per the germline V gene, CDR1 is LGHNA and CDR2 is YSLEER. This chain's CDR3 is CASSQVGDARGGYTF. The CDR3 DNA follows: TGCGCCAGCAGCCAAGTTGGTGACGCGCGCGGGGGCTACACCTTC.

V usage is TRBV12-5 and J usage is TRBJ1-1, with D perhaps matching TRBD1 (5 bases). Per germline, CDR1 LGHNT and CDR2 FRNRAP. The CDR3 totals 17 residues. Deletions cut 0 bases from V and 1 base from J, with 15 bases between. The CDR3 coding sequence is TGTGCTAGTGGTTTGGTACTGGGGGGAGGTTGGAACACTGAAGCTTTCTTT. Encoded protein: CASGLVLGGGWNTEAFF.